The clone carrying this T cell receptor beta chain was seen more than once but under ten times. Its target is not known. These data are taken from a study of blood T cells in healthy people across ages. Primed by a sample-barcoded 5' primer and a J-beta primer mix, a second PCR proceeded for about 7 to 11 cycles. TCRdb called the 5' RACE reads again in MiXCR, with one record for every CDR3 protein. The data show hundreds of thousands of distinct CDR3 sequences, with 45% to 70% seen just once and 20% to 30% held by the top ten. Study-level findings and limits: Comparison with aged donors showed that long-lived donors had more naive CD4+ cells and higher diversity.

Germline CDR1 reads SGHVS; CDR2 reads FNYEAQ. The CDR3 has 13 amino acids. V was clipped by 6 bases and J by 7 bases, with 13 bases between them. The chain is built from TRBV7-6 and TRBJ2-1, with D maybe TRBD1 (5 bases). The receptor was isolated from a man between 40 and 49 years old in good health. Material for sequencing was blood. CDR3 sequence: CASREDSRNEQFF. In nucleotides, the CDR3 is TGTGCCAGCAGAGAAGACAGCCGGAATGAGCAGTTCTTC.